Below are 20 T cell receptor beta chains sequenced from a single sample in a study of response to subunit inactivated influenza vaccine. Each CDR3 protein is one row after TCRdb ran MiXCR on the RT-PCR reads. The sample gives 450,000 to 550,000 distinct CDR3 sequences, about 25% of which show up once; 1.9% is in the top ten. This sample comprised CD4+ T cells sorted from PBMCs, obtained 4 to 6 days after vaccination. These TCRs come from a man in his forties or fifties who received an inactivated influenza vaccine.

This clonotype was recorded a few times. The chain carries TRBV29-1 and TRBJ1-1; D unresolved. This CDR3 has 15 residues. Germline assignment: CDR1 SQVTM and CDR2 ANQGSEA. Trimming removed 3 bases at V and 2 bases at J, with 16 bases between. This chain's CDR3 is CSVDEGETRNTEAFF. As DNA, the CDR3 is TGCAGCGTTGATGAGGGAGAGACAAGAAACACTGAAGCTTTCTTT.

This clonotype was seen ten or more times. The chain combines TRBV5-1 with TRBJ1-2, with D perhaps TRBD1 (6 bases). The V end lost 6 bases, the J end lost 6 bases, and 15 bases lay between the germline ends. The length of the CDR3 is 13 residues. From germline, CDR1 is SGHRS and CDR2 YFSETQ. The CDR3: CASTEQGADGYTF. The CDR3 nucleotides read TGCGCCAGCACTGAACAGGGAGCGGATGGCTACACCTTC.

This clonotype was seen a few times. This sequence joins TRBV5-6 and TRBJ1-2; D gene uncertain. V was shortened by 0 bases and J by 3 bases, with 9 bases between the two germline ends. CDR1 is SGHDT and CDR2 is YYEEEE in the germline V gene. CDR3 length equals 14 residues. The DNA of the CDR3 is TGTGCCAGCAGCTTGGGGGGTTCTTACTATGGCTACACCTTC. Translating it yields CASSLGGSYYGYTF.

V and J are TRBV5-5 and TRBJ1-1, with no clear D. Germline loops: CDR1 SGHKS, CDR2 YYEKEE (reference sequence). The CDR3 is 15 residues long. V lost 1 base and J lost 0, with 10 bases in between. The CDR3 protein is CASSLRSAMNTEAFF. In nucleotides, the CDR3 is TGTGCCAGCAGCTTGCGTTCAGCCATGAACACTGAAGCTTTCTTT. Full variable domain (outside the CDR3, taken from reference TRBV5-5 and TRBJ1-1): DAGVTQSPTHLIKTRGQQVTLRCSPISGHKSVSWYQQVLGQGPQFIFQYYEKEERGRGNFPDRFSARQFPNYSSELNVNALLLGDSALYLCASSLRSAMNTEAFFGQGTRLTVV.

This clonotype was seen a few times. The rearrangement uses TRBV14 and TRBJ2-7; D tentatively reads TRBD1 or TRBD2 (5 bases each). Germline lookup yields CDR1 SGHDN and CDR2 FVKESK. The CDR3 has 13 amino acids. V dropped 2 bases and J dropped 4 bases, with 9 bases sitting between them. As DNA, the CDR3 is TGTGCCAGCAGCCAACAATGGGGGTACGAGCAGTACTTC. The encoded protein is CASSQQWGYEQYF.

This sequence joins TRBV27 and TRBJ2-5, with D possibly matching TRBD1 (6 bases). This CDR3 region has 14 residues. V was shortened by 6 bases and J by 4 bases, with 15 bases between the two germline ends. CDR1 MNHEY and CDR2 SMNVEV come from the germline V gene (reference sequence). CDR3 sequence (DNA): TGTGCCAGCAGGTACAGGGTGGGGAGAGAGACCCAGTACTTC. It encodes CASRYRVGRETQYF.

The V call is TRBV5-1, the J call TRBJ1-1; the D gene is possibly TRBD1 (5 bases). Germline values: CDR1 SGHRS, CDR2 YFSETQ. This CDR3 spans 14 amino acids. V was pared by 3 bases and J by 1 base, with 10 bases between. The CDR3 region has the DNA TGCGCCAGCAGCTCGGAAGGACAGAACACTGAAGCTTTCTTT. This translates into CASSSEGQNTEAFF.

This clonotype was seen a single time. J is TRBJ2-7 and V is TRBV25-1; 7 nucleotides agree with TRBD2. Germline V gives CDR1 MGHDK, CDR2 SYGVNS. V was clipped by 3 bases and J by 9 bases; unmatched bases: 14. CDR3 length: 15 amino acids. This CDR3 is CASSDGNTAGVRQYF. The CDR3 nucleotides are TGTGCCAGCAGTGATGGGAACACGGCGGGGGTAAGGCAGTACTTC.

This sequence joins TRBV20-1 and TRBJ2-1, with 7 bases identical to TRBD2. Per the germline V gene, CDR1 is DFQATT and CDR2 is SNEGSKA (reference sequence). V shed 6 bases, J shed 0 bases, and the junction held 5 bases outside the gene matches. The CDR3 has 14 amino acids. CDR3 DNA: TGCAGTGCCCCTAGCGGATTCTCCTACAATGAGCAGTTCTTC. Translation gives CSAPSGFSYNEQFF.

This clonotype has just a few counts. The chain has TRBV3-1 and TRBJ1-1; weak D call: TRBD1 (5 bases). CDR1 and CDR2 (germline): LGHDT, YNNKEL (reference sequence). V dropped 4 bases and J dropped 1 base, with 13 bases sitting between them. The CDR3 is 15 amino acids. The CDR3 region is CASSRATVPNTEAFF. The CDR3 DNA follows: TGTGCCAGCAGCCGCGCGACAGTGCCGAACACTGAAGCTTTCTTT.

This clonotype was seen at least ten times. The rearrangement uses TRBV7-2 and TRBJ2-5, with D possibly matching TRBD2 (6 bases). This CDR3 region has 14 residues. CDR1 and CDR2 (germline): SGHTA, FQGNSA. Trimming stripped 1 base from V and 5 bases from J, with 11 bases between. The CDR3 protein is CASSLGRAGETQYF. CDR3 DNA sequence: TGTGCCAGCAGCTTAGGGAGGGCCGGTGAGACCCAGTACTTC. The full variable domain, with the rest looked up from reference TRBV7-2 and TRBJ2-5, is GAGVSQSPSNKVTEKGKDVELRCDPISGHTALYWYRQSLGQGLEFLIYFQGNSAPDKSGLPSDRFSAERTGGSVSTLTIQRTQQEDSAVYLCASSLGRAGETQYFGPGTRLLVL.

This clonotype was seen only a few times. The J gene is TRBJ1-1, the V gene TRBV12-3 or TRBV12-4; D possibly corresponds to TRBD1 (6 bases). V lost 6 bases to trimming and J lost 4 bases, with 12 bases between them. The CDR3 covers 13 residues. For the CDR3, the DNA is TGTGCCAGCAGCCACAGGGAGTTCACTGAAGCTTTCTTT. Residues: CASSHREFTEAFF.

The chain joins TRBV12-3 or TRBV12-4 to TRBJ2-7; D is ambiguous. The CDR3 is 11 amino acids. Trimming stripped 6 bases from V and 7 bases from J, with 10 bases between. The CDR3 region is CASSFWGEQYF. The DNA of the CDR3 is TGTGCCAGCAGCTTCTGGGGTGAGCAGTACTTC.

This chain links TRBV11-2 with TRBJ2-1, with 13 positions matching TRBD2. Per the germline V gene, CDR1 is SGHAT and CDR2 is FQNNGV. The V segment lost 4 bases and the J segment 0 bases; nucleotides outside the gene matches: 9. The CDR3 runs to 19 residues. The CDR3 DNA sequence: TGTGCCAGCAGCTCGGGACTAGCGGGGTCGCGAGGCTCCTACAATGAGCAGTTCTTC. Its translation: CASSSGLAGSRGSYNEQFF. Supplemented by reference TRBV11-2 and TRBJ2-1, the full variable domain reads EAGVAQSPRYKIIEKRQSVAFWCNPISGHATLYWYQQILGQGPKLLIQFQNNGVVDDSQLPKDRFSAERLKGVDSTLKIQPAKLEDSAVYLCASSSGLAGSRGSYNEQFFGPGTRLTVL.

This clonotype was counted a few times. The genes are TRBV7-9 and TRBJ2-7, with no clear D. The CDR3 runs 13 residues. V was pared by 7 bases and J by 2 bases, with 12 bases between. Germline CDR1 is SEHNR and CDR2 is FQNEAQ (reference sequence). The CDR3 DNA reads TGTGCCAGCAACAAAGACAAGGCCTACGAGCAGTACTTC. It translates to CASNKDKAYEQYF.

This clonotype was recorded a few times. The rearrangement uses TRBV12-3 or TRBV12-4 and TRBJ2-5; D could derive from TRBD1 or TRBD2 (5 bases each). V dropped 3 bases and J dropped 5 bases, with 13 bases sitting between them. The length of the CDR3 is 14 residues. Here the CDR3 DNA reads TGTGCCAGCAGTTTGAGGTTCGGGGCGGAGACCCAGTACTTC. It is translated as CASSLRFGAETQYF.

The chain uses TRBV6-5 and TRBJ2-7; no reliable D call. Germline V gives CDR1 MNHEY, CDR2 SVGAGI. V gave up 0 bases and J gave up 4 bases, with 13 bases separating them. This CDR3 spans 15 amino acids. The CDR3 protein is CASSYSPVDHYEQYF. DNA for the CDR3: TGTGCCAGCAGTTACTCTCCGGTGGATCATTACGAGCAGTACTTC.

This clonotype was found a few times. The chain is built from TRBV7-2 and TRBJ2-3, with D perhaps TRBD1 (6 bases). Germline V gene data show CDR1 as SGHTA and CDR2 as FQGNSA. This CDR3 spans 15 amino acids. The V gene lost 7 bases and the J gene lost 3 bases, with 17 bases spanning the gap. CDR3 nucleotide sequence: TGTGCCAGCAACCTACAGGGTCTCTTAACAGATACGCAGTATTTT. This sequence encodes CASNLQGLLTDTQYF. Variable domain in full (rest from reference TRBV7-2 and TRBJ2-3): GAGVSQSPSNKVTEKGKDVELRCDPISGHTALYWYRQSLGQGLEFLIYFQGNSAPDKSGLPSDRFSAERTGGSVSTLTIQRTQQEDSAVYLCASNLQGLLTDTQYFGPGTRLTVL.

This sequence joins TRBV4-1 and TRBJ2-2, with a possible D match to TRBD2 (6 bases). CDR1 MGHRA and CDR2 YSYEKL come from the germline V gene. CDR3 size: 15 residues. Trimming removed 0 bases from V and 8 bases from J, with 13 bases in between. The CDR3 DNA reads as TGCGCCAGCAGCCAAGAAGGGACTGCGGGAGGGGAGCTGTTTTTT. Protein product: CASSQEGTAGGELFF.

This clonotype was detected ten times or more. CDR3 region: CASSLYSNTGELFF. The DNA for the CDR3 is TGTGCCAGCAGTTTATACTCGAACACCGGGGAGCTGTTTTTT. The J gene is TRBJ2-2, the V gene TRBV12-3 or TRBV12-4; D is unclear. Trimming took off 2 bases at V and 0 bases at J, with 4 bases between the two ends. The length of the CDR3 is 14 residues.